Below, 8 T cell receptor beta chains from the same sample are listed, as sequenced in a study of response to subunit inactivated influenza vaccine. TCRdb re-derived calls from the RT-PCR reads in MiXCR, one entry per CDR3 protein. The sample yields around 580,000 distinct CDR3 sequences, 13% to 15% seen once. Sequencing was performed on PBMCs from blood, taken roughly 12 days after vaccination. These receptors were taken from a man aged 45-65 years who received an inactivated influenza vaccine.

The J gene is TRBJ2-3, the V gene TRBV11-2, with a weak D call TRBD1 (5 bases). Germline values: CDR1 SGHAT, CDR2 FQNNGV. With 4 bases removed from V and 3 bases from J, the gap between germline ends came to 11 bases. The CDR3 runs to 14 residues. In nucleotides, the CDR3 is TGTGCCAGCAGCTGGACGGACACAACAGATACGCAGTATTTT. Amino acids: CASSWTDTTDTQYF.

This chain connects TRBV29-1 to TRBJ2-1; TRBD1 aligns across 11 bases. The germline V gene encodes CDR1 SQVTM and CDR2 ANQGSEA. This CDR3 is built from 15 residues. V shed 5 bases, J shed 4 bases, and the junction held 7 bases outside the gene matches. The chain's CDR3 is CSVYRGTGGYNEQFF. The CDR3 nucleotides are TGCAGCGTTTACCGAGGGACAGGGGGTTACAATGAGCAGTTCTTC.

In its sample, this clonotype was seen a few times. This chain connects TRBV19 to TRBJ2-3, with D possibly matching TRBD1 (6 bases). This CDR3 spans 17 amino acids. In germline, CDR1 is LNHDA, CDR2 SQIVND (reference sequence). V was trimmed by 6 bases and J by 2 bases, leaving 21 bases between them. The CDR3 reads CASSRRLTGTYTDTQYF. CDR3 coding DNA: TGTGCCAGTAGCAGACGGCTAACAGGGACCTACACAGATACGCAGTATTTT.

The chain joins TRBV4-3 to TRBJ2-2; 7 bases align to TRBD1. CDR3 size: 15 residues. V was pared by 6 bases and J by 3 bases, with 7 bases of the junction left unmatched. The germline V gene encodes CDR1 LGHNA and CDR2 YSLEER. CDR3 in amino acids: CASRTGTAYTGELFF. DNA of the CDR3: TGCGCCAGCAGAACCGGGACAGCCTACACCGGGGAGCTGTTTTTT.

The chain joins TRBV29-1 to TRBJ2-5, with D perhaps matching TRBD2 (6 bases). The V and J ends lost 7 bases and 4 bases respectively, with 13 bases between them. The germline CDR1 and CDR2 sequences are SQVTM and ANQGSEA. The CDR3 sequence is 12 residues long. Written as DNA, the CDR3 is TGCAGCGGGAGGGACGTCCGAGAGACCCAGTACTTC. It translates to CSGRDVRETQYF.

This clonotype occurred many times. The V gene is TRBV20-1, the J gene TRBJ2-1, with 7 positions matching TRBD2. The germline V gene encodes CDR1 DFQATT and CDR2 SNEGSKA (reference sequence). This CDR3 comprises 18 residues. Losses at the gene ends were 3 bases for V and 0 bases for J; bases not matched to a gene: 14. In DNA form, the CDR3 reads TGCAGTGCTAGCCGGGACTACCCAAAAGTGAGCTCCTACAATGAGCAGTTCTTC. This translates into CSASRDYPKVSSYNEQFF.

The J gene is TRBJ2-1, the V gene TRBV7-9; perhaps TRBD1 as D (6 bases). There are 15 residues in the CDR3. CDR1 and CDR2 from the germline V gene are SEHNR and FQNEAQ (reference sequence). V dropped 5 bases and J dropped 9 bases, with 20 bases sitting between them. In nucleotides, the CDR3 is TGTGCCAGCAGCCCAGCACGACAGGCCTTGGGTGAGCAGTTCTTC. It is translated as CASSPARQALGEQFF.

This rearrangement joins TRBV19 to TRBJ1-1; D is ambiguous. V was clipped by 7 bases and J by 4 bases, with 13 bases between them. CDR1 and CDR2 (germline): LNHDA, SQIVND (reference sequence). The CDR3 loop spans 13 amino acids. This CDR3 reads CASIGRLGTEAFF. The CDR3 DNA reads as TGTGCCAGTATTGGCAGGCTGGGCACTGAAGCTTTCTTT.